Listed below are T cell receptor beta chains from one sample, sequenced in a study of T cells in Graves' hyperthyroidism and ophthalmopathy. MiXCR, run by TCRdb on the multiplex PCR reads, gives a single entry per CDR3 protein. The table has about 600,000 distinct CDR3 sequences, 16% seen once; the top ten hold around 3.5%. The sequenced sample consisted of blood. The receptors were gathered from a woman between 35 and 50 years old with Graves' ophthalmopathy. Both conserved end residues are part of each CDR3. Each record gives: J gene, clone size, V gene, D gene, CDR3 DNA, CDR3 protein. A D gene is named only where the DNA matches it firmly. Rows give clone size only sometimes, using once, few, many, or a class for an expanded clone.

>TRBJ1-1|NA|TRBV6-6|NA
TGTGCCAGCAGTTACATGAGGGCTACTGAAGCTTTCTTT
CASSYMRATEAFF
>TRBJ2-7|NA|TRBV27|NA
TGTGCCAGCAGTCTTCGACTAGACGGGGGCGAGCAGTACTTC
CASSLRLDGGEQYF
>TRBJ2-2|many|TRBV28|NA
TGTGCCAGCAGTTTCAGAAACGCGAACACCAGGGAGCTGTTTTTT
CASSFRNANTRELFF
>TRBJ2-5|NA|TRBV7-9|NA
TGTGCCAGCAGCTTAGCGGGGTTACGGCGAGAGACCCAGTACTTC
CASSLAGLRRETQYF
>TRBJ2-5|NA|TRBV12-3/TRBV12-4|NA
TGTGCCAGCAGCCGCGGGACGAGCCAAGAGACCCAGTACTTC
CASSRGTSQETQYF
>TRBJ1-5|NA|TRBV6-1|NA
TGTGCCAGCAGTGAAGCGGATCAGCCCCAGCATTTT
CASSEADQPQHF
>TRBJ2-5|many|TRBV10-1|NA
TGCGCCAGCAGTGAAAATAGCAGAGAGACCCAGTACTTC
CASSENSRETQYF
>TRBJ2-1|many|TRBV7-9|TRBD1
TGTGCCAGCAGCTTAAGGGATCAGGGGGCAAATGAGCAGTTCTTC
CASSLRDQGANEQFF
>TRBJ1-1|many|TRBV29-1|NA
TGCAGCGTTGAAATTCTGACGCTGAACACTGAAGCTTTCTTT
CSVEILTLNTEAFF
>TRBJ2-6|NA|TRBV5-4|NA
TGTGCCAGCAGCTTCCCCCATACCTCTGGGGCCAACGTCCTGACTTTC
CASSFPHTSGANVLTF
>TRBJ1-4|many|TRBV30|NA
TGTGCCTGGCGCCCGTCGGGGGGATGGTTTGAAAAACTGTTTTTT
CAWRPSGGWFEKLFF
>TRBJ2-1|many|TRBV28|NA
TGTGCCAGCAGTTTACTAGCGCCCAATGAGCAGTTCTTC
CASSLLAPNEQFF
>TRBJ2-3|many|TRBV20-1|NA
TGCAGTGCCCGGCGGGGTGGCGCAGATACGCAGTATTTT
CSARRGGADTQYF
>TRBJ2-3|many|TRBV6-1|NA
TGTGCCAGCAGTGAAGGCTACGGACCTCATACGCAGTATTTT
CASSEGYGPHTQYF
>TRBJ2-6|NA|TRBV19|NA
TGTGCCAGTAGTAAAGGGAGTTCTGGGGCCAACGTCCTGACTTTC
CASSKGSSGANVLTF
>TRBJ2-1|few|TRBV7-3|NA
TGTGCCAGCAGCTTAATTAGGGGCAATGAGCAGTTCTTC
CASSLIRGNEQFF
>TRBJ2-5|NA|TRBV19|NA
TGTGCCAGTAGTAACCAGGGGCAAGAGACCCAGTACTTC
CASSNQGQETQYF
>TRBJ1-3|many|TRBV7-9|TRBD1
TGTGCCAGCAGCTTTACAGGGGACGGAAACACCATATATTTT
CASSFTGDGNTIYF
>TRBJ2-5|many|TRBV18|NA
TGTGCCAGCTCACCGGACAGCCAAGAGACCCAGTACTTC
CASSPDSQETQYF
>TRBJ1-1|NA|TRBV7-9|NA
TGTGCCAGCAGCTTGGGGGGGGCGGCAGCTTTCTTT
CASSLGGAAAFF
>TRBJ1-2|few|TRBV12-3/TRBV12-4|TRBD1
TGTGCCAGCAGGGTTAAGGGGGCGAGTGGCTACACCTTC
CASRVKGASGYTF
>TRBJ1-2|NA|TRBV2|TRBD1
TGTGCCAGCAGTGTCTGGACAGGGAATGGCTACACCTTC
CASSVWTGNGYTF
>TRBJ2-3|many|TRBV5-1|TRBD1
TGCGCCAGCAGCTTGGGAGGACAGGGGGTAGATACGCAGTATTTT
CASSLGGQGVDTQYF
>TRBJ1-1|many|TRBV20-1|NA
TGCAGTGCTGACCGGGACGGTAACACTGAAGCTTTCTTT
CSADRDGNTEAFF
>TRBJ2-2|NA|TRBV7-8|NA
TGTGCCAGCAGCCTGTGGGAGAACACCGGGGAGCTGTTTTTT
CASSLWENTGELFF
>TRBJ1-2|few|TRBV3-1|NA
TGTGCCAGCAGCCAAGCCAAGGGTTTCGCTTATGGCTACACCTTC
CASSQAKGFAYGYTF
>TRBJ1-5|NA|TRBV6-1|TRBD1
TGTGCCACCCAGGGACAGGCGGTCCCCAATCAGCCCCAGCATTTT
CATQGQAVPNQPQHF
>TRBJ2-1|many|TRBV3-1|TRBD2
TGTGCCAGCAGCCACTGGACTAGCGGCGACAATGAGCAGTTCTTC
CASSHWTSGDNEQFF
>TRBJ1-5|many|TRBV18|TRBD1
TGTGCCAGCTCACCAGACAGGGCTGGTCAGCCCCAGCATTTT
CASSPDRAGQPQHF
>TRBJ2-2|NA|TRBV7-3|NA
TGTGCCAGCAGCTTAGACGGGAGTCGCCGGGAGCTGTTTTTT
CASSLDGSRRELFF
>TRBJ2-1|NA|TRBV11-2|NA
TGTGCCAGCAGCTTGGGAGGCGAAACCTCGAATGAGCAGTTCTTC
CASSLGGETSNEQFF
>TRBJ2-7|NA|TRBV5-6|TRBD1
TGTGCCAGCAGCGGGACAGATCCCCTCTACGAGCAGTACTTC
CASSGTDPLYEQYF
>TRBJ2-7|few|TRBV6-2/TRBV6-3|NA
TGTGCCAGCAGTTACTCCGGGGTCGAAGAGCAGTACTTC
CASSYSGVEEQYF
>TRBJ1-3|many|TRBV3-1|TRBD1
TGTGCCAGCAGCCGGGACAGGGCTGGAAACACCATATATTTT
CASSRDRAGNTIYF
>TRBJ1-5|many|TRBV27|TRBD1
TGTGCCAGCAGTCTCACTAAACCGGGACAGGGCGCCCAGCATTTT
CASSLTKPGQGAQHF
>TRBJ1-2|NA|TRBV7-9|NA
TGTGCCAGCAGCTCCTTTGAGGGGGGCAGTGGCTACACCTTC
CASSSFEGGSGYTF
>TRBJ1-1|many|TRBV5-5|NA
TGTGCCAGCAGCTTGAACTCAGCGAGGAACACTGAAGCTTTCTTT
CASSLNSARNTEAFF
>TRBJ2-7|many|TRBV28|NA
TGTGCCAGCACCACAGGGCAATCCTACGAGCAGTACTTC
CASTTGQSYEQYF
>TRBJ2-3|NA|TRBV20-1|TRBD2
TGCAGTGCCCCCCCTAGCGGGCGCACAGATACGCAGTATTTT
CSAPPSGRTDTQYF
>TRBJ2-2|NA|TRBV6-1|NA
TGTGCCAGCAGCCGGACCCTTGCGCGAGCGGGCGGTGGGACCGGGGAGCTGTTTTTT
CASSRTLARAGGGTGELFF
>TRBJ1-1|many|TRBV7-2|NA
TGTGCCAGCAGCTCCCGCTGGCAGTTAAGAGGTACTGAAGCTTTCTTT
CASSSRWQLRGTEAFF
>TRBJ2-1|many|TRBV28|TRBD1
TGTGCCAGCAGTTGGGACAGGGGGCCTTACAATGAGCAGTTCTTC
CASSWDRGPYNEQFF
>TRBJ2-1|few|TRBV7-9|TRBD2
TGTGCCAGCAGCTTATTAGCGGGAGCCCCGGGAGAGCAGTTCTTC
CASSLLAGAPGEQFF
>TRBJ2-5|many|TRBV2|TRBD2
TGTGCCAGCATCCCTGTGGCGGGGGTCACAGAGACCCAGTACTTC
CASIPVAGVTETQYF
>TRBJ1-5|NA|TRBV20-1|TRBD1
TGCAGTGCTAGAGATACCTTAGCGGCAGGGGGTAGTCAGCCCCAGCATTTT
CSARDTLAAGGSQPQHF
>TRBJ2-1|few|TRBV24-1|TRBD1
TGTGCCACCAGTGCCCCTCAGGGGACAGGGGGTTTTGTTGAGCAGTTCTTC
CATSAPQGTGGFVEQFF
>TRBJ2-3|NA|TRBV12-3/TRBV12-4|TRBD1
TGTGCCAGCAGTCAGACAGGGGGGGATACGCAGTATTTT
CASSQTGGDTQYF
>TRBJ1-2|few|TRBV3-1|TRBD1
TGTGCCAGCAGCCAAGATCGGGCGACAGGGACCGGCTACACCTTC
CASSQDRATGTGYTF
>TRBJ2-1|once|TRBV4-2|TRBD2
TGTGCCAGCAGCCAGGGGTGGACTAGCGGGAGCAATGAGCAGTTCTTC
CASSQGWTSGSNEQFF
>TRBJ1-1|many|TRBV18|NA
TGTGCCAGCTCACCTTCCTCGCCCGGGGCCAGCACTGAAGCTTTCTTT
CASSPSSPGASTEAFF
>TRBJ2-1|many|TRBV11-1|NA
TGTGCCAGCACCTCTAACTGGGACTCGCAGGGTGAGCAGTTCTTC
CASTSNWDSQGEQFF
>TRBJ1-1|many|TRBV10-2|NA
TGCGCCAGCAGTGACGGGGGACCGGGACCATTTGGGTTTCGGAACACTGAAGCTTTCTTT
CASSDGGPGPFGFRNTEAFF
>TRBJ2-2|few|TRBV20-1|TRBD2
TGCAGTGCAAGCTCGGGAGGGAACACCGGGGAGCTGTTTTTT
CSASSGGNTGELFF